This T cell receptor (beta chain) was sequenced during a study of shared clonotypes between healthy human individuals (TCRdb year 2020). Background on the whole study: The cohort comprised a couple of women and a few men aged 18 to 49 years. Between about 0.8 and 8.9 billion PBMCs per donor were obtained by leukapheresis. Different laboratories and diverse techniques were used to prepare libraries and sequence TCR repertoires, to increase sequencing depth and limit assay-specific biases. To estimate repertoire size and how much clonotype sharing occurs between individuals, the study deeply sequenced the blood TCR repertoires of five healthy adults. Per donor, three plates each were used for CD4 naive and CD4 memory, two for CD8 naive, and one for CD8 memory.

This clone was detected once. Its cognate antigen has yet to be identified. The sample holds no much larger clone one base away, and base qualities are not on file. This sample also contains other DNA sequences that code for the same CDR3. For CDR1 and CDR2, the germline V gene lists SGHAT and FQNNGV. V and J are truncated by 0 bases and 5 bases respectively, leaving an intervening sequence of 4 bases. The CDR3 measures 13 amino acids from cysteine to phenylalanine. Just the 39-base CDR3 DNA is kept, in frame starting at base 1. Healthy HIV-negative adults with no recently reported acute infections or vaccinations were included as donors. Every donor was a Caucasian adult residing in Nashville, Tennessee, USA. CD4+ T cells were enriched by magnetic negative selection; naive cells were then positively selected on CD45RA, and the negative fraction formed the memory subset. Blood was collected by leukapheresis, and PBMCs were isolated by Ficoll-Histopaque density gradient centrifugation and then cryopreserved in liquid nitrogen vapor phase. Purity and quantity of every magnetically sorted T cell population were checked by analytical flow cytometry. Each sorted fraction had its genomic DNA isolated and then quantified by UV absorbance on a Nanodrop 2000c.

Overall study outcomes, separate from this receptor: Naive subsets generally had larger estimated clonotype richness than memory subsets did. Incomplete sequencing was indicated by rarefaction of sorted-subset datasets, despite the large sequencing depth. Pairwise subsampling led to the expectation that sequencing depth would affect the degree of clonotype sharing among donors. Because the study included a small number of donors, the genetic and exposure-history diversity represented was limited. Higher generation probabilities were observed for clonotypes shared by all four sorted-subset donors than for non-shared clonotypes. Only blood was sampled, and tissue TCR repertoires likely differ from those in blood. Across a few donors, approximately 5% of naive CD4, roughly 3.5% of naive CD8, 2.3% of memory CD4, and about 0.44% of memory CD8 clonotypes were shared.

Using the deep immunoSEQ assay, multiplex PCR amplified TCR CDR3 regions from genomic DNA. For each cell subset, the extracted genomic DNA was distributed evenly across all wells of several immunoSEQ 96-well plates, and each plate served as one replicate. For sorted subsets, roughly 190 ng of genomic DNA, equivalent to some 30,000 T cell genomes, went into each replicate PCR. Purified libraries were measured with a Qubit 3.0 fluorometer, size-checked on a Bioanalyzer 2100, and measured again with the KAPA Library Quantification kit. Each immunoSEQ 96-well plate was sequenced on its own single-read 150-cycle Illumina NextSeq 550 flow cell. The authors' pipeline ran thus. Because only junctional sequences without quality scores were contained in the immunoSEQ output, filtering matching that applied to full-length reads could not be performed. Sequences were annotated with PyIR, a Python wrapper for IgBLAST v1.9, and V/J genes and CDR3 were assigned using IMGT germline references. Any read was removed if the V/J assignment was weak (E-value above 1e-6), the CDR3 was missing, or the read contained stop codons, out-of-frame junctions, or ambiguous translated residues. V3J clonotypes were defined as sequences sharing an identical inferred V gene, J gene, and CDR3 amino acid sequence. The percentage overlap between two repertoires was calculated by dividing the number of shared unique clonotypes by the size of the smaller repertoire. Richness of each repertoire was evaluated using RTK rarefaction, the Chao1 estimator, and Recon v2.1 estimates of unobserved clonotypes. Generation probabilities for all TCRbeta clonotypes obtained by the gDNA method from a handful of donors were computed using OLGA. TCRdb took this table from immuneACCESS and kept in-frame rearrangements with V and J called. Such tables lack part of the clones; where checked against another copy, unresolved V genes explain under half of the gap, and the rest is unexplained. The V and J calls and clone size come from that table; D and trimming were worked out from the DNA. This sample is represented by about 2 million clones; roughly 94% of them were singletons. The ten largest clones add up to 0.1% to 0.15% of the sample.

The sample consisted of naive CD4+ T cells sorted from blood. Explained via the paper, the cell subset or site label denotes: CD45RA+ positively selected. The chain is encoded by TRBV11-2 joined to TRBJ1-4, with the D gene uncertain. The source of this sequence is a man younger than 35 in good health. The DNA sequence follows: TGTGCCAGCAGCTTAGATTTGAATGAAAAACTGTTTTTT. This translates into CASSLDLNEKLFF.